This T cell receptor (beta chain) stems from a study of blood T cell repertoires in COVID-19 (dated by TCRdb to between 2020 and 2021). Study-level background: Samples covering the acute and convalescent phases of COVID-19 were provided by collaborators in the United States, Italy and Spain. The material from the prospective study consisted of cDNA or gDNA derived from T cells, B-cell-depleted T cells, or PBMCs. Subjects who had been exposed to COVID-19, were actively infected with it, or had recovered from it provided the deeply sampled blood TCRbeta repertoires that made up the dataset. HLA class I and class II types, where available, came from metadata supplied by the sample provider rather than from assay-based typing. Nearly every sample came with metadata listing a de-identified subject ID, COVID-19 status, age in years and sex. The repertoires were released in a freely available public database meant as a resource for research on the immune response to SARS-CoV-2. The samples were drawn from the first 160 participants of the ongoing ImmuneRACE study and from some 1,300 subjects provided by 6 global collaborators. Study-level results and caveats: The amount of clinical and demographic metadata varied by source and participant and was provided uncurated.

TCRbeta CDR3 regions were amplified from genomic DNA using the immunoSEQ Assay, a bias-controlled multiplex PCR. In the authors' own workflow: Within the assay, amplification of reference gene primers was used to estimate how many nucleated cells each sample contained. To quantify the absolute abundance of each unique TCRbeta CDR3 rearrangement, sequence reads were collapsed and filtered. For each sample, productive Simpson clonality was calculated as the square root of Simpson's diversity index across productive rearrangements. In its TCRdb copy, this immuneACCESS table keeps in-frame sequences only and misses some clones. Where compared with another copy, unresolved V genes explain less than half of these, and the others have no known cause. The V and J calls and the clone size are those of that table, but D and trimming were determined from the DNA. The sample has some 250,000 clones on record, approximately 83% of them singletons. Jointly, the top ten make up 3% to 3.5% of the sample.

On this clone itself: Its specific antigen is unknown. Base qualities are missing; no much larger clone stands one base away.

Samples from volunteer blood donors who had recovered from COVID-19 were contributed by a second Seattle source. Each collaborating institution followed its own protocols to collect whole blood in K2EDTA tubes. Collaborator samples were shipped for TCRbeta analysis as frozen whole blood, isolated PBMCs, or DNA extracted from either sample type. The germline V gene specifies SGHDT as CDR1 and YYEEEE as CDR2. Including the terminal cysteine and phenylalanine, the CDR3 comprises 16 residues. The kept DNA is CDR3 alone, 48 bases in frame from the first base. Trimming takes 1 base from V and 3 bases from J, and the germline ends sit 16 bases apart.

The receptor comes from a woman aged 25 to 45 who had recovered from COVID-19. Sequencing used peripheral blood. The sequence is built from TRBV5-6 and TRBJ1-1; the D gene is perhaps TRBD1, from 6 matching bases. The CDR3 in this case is CASSLPAGARDTEAFF. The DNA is TGTGCCAGCAGCTTGCCGGCAGGGGCTCGGGACACTGAAGCTTTCTTT.